A selection of T cell receptor beta chains follows, all from one sample in a study of control samples from healthy donors and cancer patients. Only in-frame clones appear in the TCRdb table, and some are missing; sequencing was by immunoSEQ multiplex PCR. The sample includes roughly 100,000 clones, approximately 83% of them seen just once. Input material: blood. The receptors shown here come from a woman between 45 and 60 years old in good health. CDR3s include the opening cysteine and the closing phenylalanine or tryptophan. A D gene is named only where the DNA matches it firmly. Rows give clone size only sometimes, using once, few, many, or a class for an expanded clone.

j_call	clone_size	v_call	d_call	cdr3_nt	cdr3_aa
TRBJ1-1	-	TRBV3-1/TRBV3-2	-	TGTGCCAGCAGCCAAGCCATTTTCATCCCTGAAGCTTTCTTT	CASSQAIFIPEAFF
TRBJ2-3	-	TRBV7-9	TRBD1	TGTGCCAGCAGCGCACCCGGGACAGGGCCCTCTAGCACAGATACGCAGTATTTT	CASSAPGTGPSSTDTQYF
TRBJ2-3	-	TRBV2	-	TGTGCCAGCAGTGGTTACGGGATGTCCTCAGATACGCAGTATTTT	CASSGYGMSSDTQYF
TRBJ2-7	-	TRBV27	TRBD1	TGTGCCAGCGGGAGAATAGTGCAGGGGGCACGAGAGCAGTACTTC	CASGRIVQGAREQYF
TRBJ1-2	-	TRBV19	-	TGTGCCAGTAGTATTGGGGTCGAAGGCTACACCTTC	CASSIGVEGYTF
TRBJ2-7	-	TRBV6-6	TRBD1	TGTGCCAGCAGTTACATGGGACAGGCCTACGAGCAGTACTTC	CASSYMGQAYEQYF
TRBJ2-7	once	TRBV10-3	-	TGTGCCATCAGTGAGTCGGATCGGGGTACCTACGAGCAGTACTTC	CAISESDRGTYEQYF
TRBJ1-4	-	TRBV5-1	TRBD1	TGCGCCAGCAGCTTGACGACAGGGGCGTTTGAAAAACTGTTTTTT	CASSLTTGAFEKLFF
TRBJ1-1	-	TRBV6-5	-	TGTGCCAGCAGTTACCCGGGGAACACTGAAGCTTTCTTT	CASSYPGNTEAFF
TRBJ2-7	-	TRBV30	TRBD2	TGTGCCTGGAGGACTAGCGGGAGCGAGCAGTACTTC	CAWRTSGSEQYF
TRBJ2-5	-	TRBV6-5	-	TGTGCCAGCGAGAACCTAGCCCTCCAAGAGACCCAGTACTTC	CASENLALQETQYF
TRBJ1-1	-	TRBV10-3	TRBD1	TGTGCCATCTTACGACAGGGATCGACTGAAGCTTTCTTT	CAILRQGSTEAFF
TRBJ1-5	-	TRBV2	TRBD1	TGTGCCAGCAGTGAAAATTACGCAGGGGGCGATCAGCCCCAGCATTTT	CASSENYAGGDQPQHF
TRBJ2-3	-	TRBV29-1	TRBD2	TGCAGCGTTCACCCAAAGCGGGCTAGCGGAACAGATACGCAGTATTTT	CSVHPKRASGTDTQYF
TRBJ2-1	-	TRBV10-3	TRBD2	TGTGCCATCAGAGCTAGCGGGAGTAGGAATGAGCAGTTCTTC	CAIRASGSRNEQFF
TRBJ1-1	-	TRBV2	TRBD1	TGTGCCAGCAGTACACTGACAGGGATGAACACTGAAGCTTTCTTT	CASSTLTGMNTEAFF
TRBJ2-7	-	TRBV13	-	TGTGCCAGCAGCCCAAAATTCGGGGTTCCCTACGAGCAGTACTTC	CASSPKFGVPYEQYF
TRBJ1-1	-	TRBV19	TRBD1	TGTGCCAGTAGTACCGGGACAGGGAACACTGAAGCTTTCTTT	CASSTGTGNTEAFF
TRBJ2-3	-	TRBV2	TRBD2	TGTGCCAGCACCGAGCGGGGGGGCACGACAGATACGCAGTATTTT	CASTERGGTTDTQYF